This T cell receptor beta chain was found in a study of shared clonotypes between healthy human individuals. Study-wide findings and caveats: Against clonotypes common to all four donors, non-shared ones had lower generation probabilities. Only blood was sampled, and tissue TCR repertoires likely differ from blood ones.

This clone was counted a single time. Its matching antigen is unknown. Deep-level assay runs were performed. The authors distributed each subset's genomic DNA evenly over several immunoSEQ plates. Here immunoSEQ multiplex PCR was the method, and the copy in TCRdb shows in-frame clones only, minus some. The table records a few million clones, about 92% of them present only once. From germline, CDR1 is SQVTM and CDR2 ANQGSEA. V lost 8 bases to trimming and J lost 1 base, with 13 bases between them. The CDR3 length is 13 residues. This TCR was sampled from a man younger than 30 in good health. Some clones in this sample may be carry-over from other donors' samples. This chain links TRBV29-1 with TRBJ2-3; D is ambiguous. Sequencing used naive CD4+ T cells from PBMCs. Subset denoted: CD45RA+ positively selected. CDR3 coding DNA: TGCAGCCCCTCAACCCCAGGCACAGATACGCAGTATTTT. This gives the protein CSPSTPGTDTQYF.